The present T cell receptor (beta chain) was sequenced within a study of T cell repertoires in cytomegalovirus infection. For the study at large: The study used recently identified HLA-C-restricted and well-studied HLA-B-restricted CMV epitopes. Carrying CMV and the relevant HLA type showed in public TCR beta signatures.

Germline V gene lookup returns CDR1 SEHNR and CDR2 FQNEAQ (reference sequence). The CDR3 sequence is 12 residues long. With 3 bases removed from V and 6 bases from J, the gap between germline ends came to 8 bases. TCRdb re-derived calls from the reads in MiXCR, one entry per CDR3 protein. Among 450,000 to 600,000 distinct CDR3 sequences listed, roughly 34% were seen once. At least ten counts were recorded for this clonotype. Its antigen is not identified. The input for sequencing was cultured PBMCs, taken from culture after CMV antigen stimulation. The sequence was obtained from a human donor in good health (CMV status not recorded). Some clones in this sample may be carry-over from other donors' samples. V is TRBV7-9 and J is TRBJ1-2; D perhaps matches TRBD1 (6 bases). The CDR3 region has the DNA TGTGCCAGCAGCTTTTCAGGGGATGGCTACACCTTC. Translation: CASSFSGDGYTF.